The 15 T cell receptor beta chains reported below all come from one sample, sequenced in a study of T-cell memory formation after mild COVID-19 (dated by TCRdb to the early 2020s). Libraries were constructed by 5' RACE. The run used an Illumina NovaSeq 6000. TCRdb reworked the public reads: Q25 trimming with fastp, MiXCR clone assembly, productive beta chains retained. Under each unique CDR3 protein, matching rows form one entry showing the most common genes and DNA. Counted in this sample were about 27,000 distinct CDR3 sequences; roughly 7.4% of them appeared once. Jointly, the top ten make up roughly 14% of the sample. The material sequenced was PBMCs or a T cell subset sorted from them (not recorded which). The receptors originated from an adult woman who had mild COVID-19 (a few samples of this study predate the infection). The sample titles of this study are shuffled in the database, so cell type and time point are left out; the donor was told from shared clones.

This clonotype showed up many times. The chain combines TRBV7-9 with TRBJ2-5; TRBD1 aligns across 9 bases. The germline V gene has CDR1 SEHNR and CDR2 FQNEAQ (reference sequence). The V and J ends lost 3 bases and 4 bases, in that order; junction bases with no gene match: 6. The length of the CDR3 is 15 residues. DNA for the CDR3: TGTGCCAGCAGCTTTGGACAGGGGTTGCTAGAGACCCAGTACTTC. Amino acids: CASSFGQGLLETQYF.

This clonotype was seen repeatedly, ten times or more. The rearrangement links TRBV5-1 to TRBJ2-5, with a weak D call TRBD2 (6 bases). Deletions cut 0 bases from V and 6 bases from J, with 12 bases between. The CDR3 consists of 14 residues. Looked up from germline, CDR1 is SGHRS and CDR2 is YFSETQ. CDR3 DNA: TGCGCCAGCAGCTTGGATCCGGGGGTGAAGACCCAGTACTTC. Its translation is CASSLDPGVKTQYF.

This clonotype was counted at least ten times. The V gene is TRBV6-4, the J gene TRBJ2-1; possible D gene TRBD2, 6 bases. V lost 0 bases to trimming and J lost 9 bases, with 12 bases between them. The CDR3 runs to 14 residues. Germline CDR1 MRHNA, CDR2 SNTAGT. CDR3 sequence reads: CASSDSETSSEQFF. The CDR3 nucleotides read TGTGCCAGCAGTGACTCGGAGACTAGTTCTGAGCAGTTCTTC.

This clonotype has at least ten counts. This sequence joins TRBV6-5 and TRBJ2-7; maybe TRBD1 (6 bases). Trimming took 0 bases from V and 2 from J, leaving 8 bases between them. The length of the CDR3 is 14 residues. CDR1 is MNHEY, CDR2 SVGAGI, per germline. DNA of the CDR3: TGTGCCAGCAGTTACTCGGGGGCCGCCTACGAGCAGTACTTC. Translating gives CASSYSGAAYEQYF.

This clonotype occurred many times. The chain recombines TRBV5-1 with TRBJ1-2; the match to TRBD1 covers 7 bases. The J segment lost 8 bases and the V segment lost 4 bases, leaving 14 bases of the junction unmatched. The CDR3 has 15 residues. CDR1 and CDR2 from the germline V gene are SGHRS and YFSETQ. The CDR3 sequence is CASSPAGQFHGGYTF. In DNA, the CDR3 is TGCGCCAGCAGCCCCGCGGGACAGTTCCACGGGGGCTACACCTTC.

Many counts were recorded for this clonotype. V is TRBV4-1 and J is TRBJ1-2; no definite D call. The CDR3 loop spans 15 amino acids. The V gene lost 0 bases and the J gene lost 0 bases, with 8 bases spanning the gap. Germline V CDR1 and CDR2: MGHRA, YSYEKL. The CDR3 loop is CASSQDNGANYGYTF. In DNA form, the CDR3 reads TGCGCCAGCAGCCAAGATAACGGAGCTAACTATGGCTACACCTTC.

This chain links TRBV12-3 or TRBV12-4 with TRBJ1-2; 8 bases agree with TRBD1. This CDR3 comprises 17 residues. V was clipped by 3 bases and J by 5 bases; unmatched bases: 14. CDR3 in amino acids: CASSFRNPGGARYGYTF. In DNA, the CDR3 is TGTGCCAGCAGTTTCCGGAATCCAGGGGGCGCTCGGTATGGCTACACCTTC.

This clonotype was observed many times. The V call is TRBV5-1, the J call TRBJ1-5, with D possibly matching TRBD1 (6 bases). The ends were cut back, 4 bases at V and 6 bases at J, with 17 bases in the middle. CDR1 and CDR2 (germline): SGHRS, YFSETQ. This CDR3 is 15 amino acids long. The CDR3 nucleotides are TGCGCCAGCAGCCCACAGGGTGGAGGGGTTCAGCCCCAGCATTTT. Its translation: CASSPQGGGVQPQHF.

In this sample, this clonotype turned up many times. The chain links TRBV5-1 to TRBJ2-1; D is ambiguous. The germline V and J ends were trimmed by 4 bases and 1 base, with 24 bases remaining between them. This CDR3 region has 19 residues. Germline CDR1 reads SGHRS; CDR2 reads YFSETQ. In nucleotides, the CDR3 is TGCGCCAGCAGCACCCAGTCCGGGCCCTCGGTCGGGTCCTACAATGAGCAGTTCTTC. It encodes CASSTQSGPSVGSYNEQFF.

This clonotype was picked up many times. This chain connects TRBV20-1 to TRBJ2-4, with D hard to call. V was pared by 2 bases and J by 0 bases, with 11 bases between. Germline V gene lookup returns CDR1 DFQATT and CDR2 SNEGSKA (reference sequence). This CDR3 contains 15 residues. The CDR3 protein is CSARSLWLAKNIQYF. The DNA of the CDR3 is TGCAGTGCTAGAAGCCTATGGCTAGCCAAAAACATTCAGTACTTC.

This clonotype was recorded a few times. This chain uses TRBV29-1 with TRBJ2-2; D gene ambiguous. CDR1 SQVTM and CDR2 ANQGSEA come from the germline V gene. The CDR3 covers 13 residues. The germline V and J ends were trimmed by 4 bases and 7 bases, with 13 bases remaining between them. This CDR3 is CSVVVGSGGELFF. The CDR3 DNA sequence: TGCAGCGTTGTTGTGGGATCTGGCGGGGAGCTGTTTTTT.

The chain uses TRBV5-1 and TRBJ2-3, with no clear D. The germline V and J ends were trimmed by 0 bases and 0 bases, with 14 bases remaining between them. Per germline, CDR1 SGHRS and CDR2 YFSETQ. The CDR3 consists of 17 residues. CDR3 in DNA: TGCGCCAGCAGCTTGGCTTCGGGTCTGACTAGCACAGATACGCAGTATTTT. Residues: CASSLASGLTSTDTQYF. The whole variable domain, filled in from reference TRBV5-1 and TRBJ2-3, reads KAGVTQTPRYLIKTRGQQVTLSCSPISGHRSVSWYQQTPGQGLQFLFEYFSETQRNKGNFPGRFSGRQFSNSRSEMNVSTLELGDSALYLCASSLASGLTSTDTQYFGPGTRLTVL.

This clonotype was observed at least ten times. This rearrangement joins TRBV6-1 to TRBJ1-6; D is undetermined. In germline, CDR1 is MNHNS, CDR2 SASEGT. CDR3 size: 14 residues. The V end lost 8 bases, the J end lost 8 bases, and 16 bases lay between the germline ends. The CDR3 DNA reads as TGTGCCAGCTCCCCCCGGCAGATGGATTCACCCCTCCACTTT. Residues: CASSPRQMDSPLHF.

This clonotype occurred many times. The chain links TRBV6-4 to TRBJ2-7; TRBD2 might be the D (6 bases). Germline CDR1 is MRHNA and CDR2 is SNTAGT. The CDR3 covers 13 residues. Trimming pared 7 bases from V and 3 bases from J, leaving 13 bases between. The CDR3 protein is CASTDEEGYEQYF. The CDR3 region has the DNA TGTGCCAGCACCGACGAGGAGGGCTACGAGCAGTACTTC.

This clonotype was recorded many times. V usage is TRBV20-1 and J usage is TRBJ2-7; possibly TRBD2 for D (6 bases). Germline V lookup: CDR1 DFQATT, CDR2 SNEGSKA (reference sequence). Deletions cut 3 bases from V and 5 bases from J, with 20 bases between. The CDR3 runs 15 residues. The CDR3 spells CSARGWDWSNDEQYF. The CDR3 region has the DNA TGCAGTGCTAGGGGGTGGGACTGGTCTAATGACGAGCAGTACTTC.